This T cell receptor (beta chain) was profiled in a study of T-cell reconstitution after alpha-beta-depleted transplantation in children. Molecular barcoding with unique molecular identifiers was used for the TCRbeta library. A single record per CDR3 protein comes from TCRdb applying MiXCR to the PCR reads. The profile shows approximately 500,000 distinct CDR3 sequences, roughly a tenth of them singletons. The germline V gene has CDR1 LNHNV and CDR2 YYDKDF (reference sequence). This CDR3 has 16 residues. Trimming took 1 base from V and 3 from J; bases not matched to a gene: 3. This clonotype appeared a few times.

The sequencing used PBMCs, collected before TCRalphabeta/CD19-depleted stem cell transplant. V usage is TRBV15 and J usage is TRBJ2-1; TRBD1 agrees at 10 bases. The clonotype originates from a child younger than 10 with inherited bone marrow failure, due to receive a stem cell transplant. The CDR3 sequence is CATSRGGTGVYNEQFF. The CDR3 nucleotides read TGTGCCACCAGCAGAGGCGGGACAGGGGTCTACAATGAGCAGTTCTTC.